This TCR beta chain came from a study of CD8+ T cells in alopecia areata. About the research overall: It was oral tofacitinib, at 5 to 10 mg twice daily, that treated patients received. Tofacitinib exposure lasted 6 to 18 months, followed by 6 months off drug.

The V end lost 4 bases, the J end lost 3 bases, and 9 bases lay between the germline ends. Germline CDR1 and CDR2: SGHDN and FVKESK. The CDR3 length is 13 residues. Sorting from PBMCs produced CD4+ and CD8+ T cells. cDNA prepared by RNA extraction and subsequent reverse transcription served as the template for sequencing. The protocol was immunoSEQ multiplex PCR, while the TCRdb copy is restricted to in-frame clones and leaves out a portion. The sample comprises more than 200,000 clones, about two thirds of which are singletons, and approximately 1.2% rests with the top ten. This TCR came from a human donor with alopecia areata. The sample here was CD4+ T cells sorted from blood, taken at week 0. The chain joins TRBV14 to TRBJ1-1; maybe TRBD1 (5 bases). This CDR3 is CASSRDHYTEAFF. CDR3 nucleotides: TGTGCCAGCAGCCGGGACCACTACACTGAAGCTTTCTTT.